A single sample is the source of the 16 T cell receptor beta chains below, sequenced in a study of metastatic and nonmetastatic thyroid tumors. Treatment of any kind had been given to no patient before thyroid surgery. Using MiXCR, TCRdb re-called clones from the PCR reads. The table records about 30,000 clones, around 22% of them present only once. The sample was blood. All receptors come from a female donor with papillary thyroid cancer or a benign thyroid nodule (not recorded which). Some clones in this sample may be carry-over from other donors' samples.

Remarks on this clone: Sequence at one end of the junction differs from germline and may be a read error. The V and J genes are TRBV12-3 or TRBV12-4 and TRBJ2-5, with TRBD2 matching 14 bases. This CDR3 is 15 amino acids long. The CDR3 reads CASSLSGLAGETQDF. CDR3 bases: TGTGCCAGCAGTTTATCGGGACTAGCGGGAGAGACCCAGGACTTC.

This clone was counted between two and nine times. Additional DNA sequences in this sample encode the identical CDR3. The chain is built from TRBV6-2 or TRBV6-3 and TRBJ2-7; D is perhaps TRBD1 or TRBD2 (5 bases each). Trimming cost V 0 bases and J 6 bases, with 9 bases left between them. Germline V gene lookup returns CDR1 MNHEY and CDR2 SVGEGT. The CDR3 loop spans 13 amino acids. CDR3 amino acids: CASSYSTRGEQYF. The CDR3 region has the DNA TGTGCCAGCAGTTACTCTACGAGGGGCGAGCAGTACTTC.

This clone was observed many times. The rearrangement joins TRBV19 to TRBJ2-5; 8 bases map to TRBD2. Per the germline V gene, CDR1 is LNHDA and CDR2 is SQIVND (reference sequence). V lost 8 bases to trimming and J lost 3 bases; unmatched junction nucleotides: 8. This CDR3 comprises 14 residues. The CDR3 reads CASPPLLAEETQYF. The DNA for the CDR3 is TGTGCCAGTCCTCCATTACTAGCGGAAGAGACCCAGTACTTC.

This clone occurred many times. J is TRBJ1-3 and V is TRBV12-3 or TRBV12-4; 7 positions match TRBD1. V shed 4 bases and J 5 bases; nucleotides not matched to a gene: 8. The CDR3 sequence is 15 residues long. The CDR3 coding sequence is TGTGCCAGCAGTTACGGGGGACAGATACGAAACACCATATATTTT. This sequence encodes CASSYGGQIRNTIYF.

Many counts were recorded for this clone. A much larger clone sits a single nucleotide away, making a read error possible. The chain uses TRBV12-3 or TRBV12-4 and TRBJ1-4, with 9 nucleotides matching TRBD1. The CDR3 is made up of 12 amino acids. Here the CDR3 reads CTSSSTGGKLFF. The CDR3 DNA reads TGTACCAGCAGTTCGACAGGGGGAAAACTGTTTTTT.

This clone was counted many times. The chain joins TRBV27 to TRBJ2-7, with TRBD1 identical over 9 bases. Germline V CDR1 and CDR2: MNHEY, SMNVEV (reference sequence). This CDR3 comprises 13 residues. J gave up 6 bases and V 0 bases, and 0 bases lay outside the gene matches. CDR3 in amino acids: CASSLSTGGEQYF. The CDR3 nucleotides are TGTGCCAGCAGTTTATCGACAGGGGGCGAGCAGTACTTC.

This clone appeared many times. This sequence joins TRBV10-1 and TRBJ1-3; the D gene is possibly TRBD1 (6 bases). Looked up from germline, CDR1 is WNHNN and CDR2 is SYGVQD (reference sequence). The length of the CDR3 is 14 residues. Trimming stripped 6 bases from V and 7 bases from J, with 16 bases between. The CDR3 region has the DNA TGCGCCAGCAGGCGGACAGAAAAGAAGAACACCATATATTTT. Translating it yields CASRRTEKKNTIYF.

The genes are TRBV5-1 and TRBJ2-7; D possibly corresponds to TRBD2 (6 bases). This CDR3 spans 15 amino acids. The germline CDR1 and CDR2 sequences are SGHRS and YFSETQ. Trimming took off 3 bases at V and 0 bases at J, with 13 bases between the two ends. CDR3 protein: CASSSGLTISYEQYF. In nucleotides, the CDR3 is TGCGCCAGCAGCTCGGGACTGACGATCTCCTACGAGCAGTACTTC. The complete variable domain, with remaining parts taken from reference TRBV5-1 and TRBJ2-7, reads KAGVTQTPRYLIKTRGQQVTLSCSPISGHRSVSWYQQTPGQGLQFLFEYFSETQRNKGNFPGRFSGRQFSNSRSEMNVSTLELGDSALYLCASSSGLTISYEQYFGPGTRLTVT.

The chain couples TRBV27 to TRBJ1-6, with D hard to call. Germline-derived CDR1 and CDR2 are MNHEY and SMNVEV (reference sequence). Trimming pared 5 bases from V and 0 bases from J, leaving 8 bases between. The CDR3 length is 15 residues. In DNA form, the CDR3 reads TGTGCCAGCAGTGGTGGGAGCTCCTATAATTCACCCCTCCACTTT. Translated, it gives CASSGGSSYNSPLHF.

This clone is deemed medium-sized (0.01 to 0.1%). This chain joins TRBV20-1 and TRBJ2-7; 10 bases are a match to TRBD1. CDR1 is DFQATT, CDR2 SNEGSKA, per germline (reference sequence). The CDR3 contains 15 residues. The V gene end was trimmed by 6 bases and the J gene end by 1 base; junction bases not matched to a gene: 9. The CDR3 is CSAPSRDRGSYEQYF. The CDR3 DNA sequence: TGCAGTGCCCCATCACGGGACAGGGGATCCTACGAGCAGTACTTC.

This clone was found many times. The chain combines TRBV10-2 with TRBJ2-1; no reliable D call. CDR1 is WSHSY, CDR2 SAAADI, per germline. CDR3 length equals 14 residues. The germline V and J ends were trimmed by 5 bases and 3 bases, with 11 bases remaining between them. As DNA, the CDR3 is TGCGCCAGCAGTACGTTATCATTCTACAATGAGCAGTTCTTC. It specifies CASSTLSFYNEQFF.

This clone was recorded only once. CDR3 residues: CASRSDRYSNQPQHF. The CDR3 nucleotides are TGCGCCAGCAGGTCAGATAGGTATAGCAATCAGCCCCAGCATTTT. This chain uses TRBV4-1 with TRBJ1-5, with no clear D. V lost 6 bases to trimming and J lost 0 bases, with 12 bases between them. This CDR3 has 15 residues. Germline lookup yields CDR1 MGHRA and CDR2 YSYEKL.

This clone has only a few counts. At one of its ends the junction is not consistent with the germline gene, which may arise from a read error. The V gene is TRBV10-3, the J gene TRBJ2-1, with 10 bases lining up with TRBD1. Germline values: CDR1 ENHRY, CDR2 SYGVKD. This CDR3 has 15 residues. CDR3 DNA: TGTGCCATCAGTTATTCCTTGGACAGGGGGGTTGAGCGGTTCTTC. The encoded protein is CAISYSLDRGVERFF.

This clone was picked up many times. This sequence joins TRBV19 and TRBJ1-3, with a weak D call TRBD1 (5 bases). Trimming left V 5 bases short and J 1 base short, with 15 bases between. CDR1 is LNHDA and CDR2 is SQIVND in the germline V gene (reference sequence). This CDR3 comprises 16 residues. Written as DNA, the CDR3 is TGTGCCAGTAGTCCCACTACAGGCTGGTCTGGAAACACCATATATTTT. It codes for CASSPTTGWSGNTIYF.

In DNA form, the CDR3 reads TGTGCCAGCAGCCAAGATCGGTCTATCATGACCTACGAGCAGTACTTC. This gives the protein CASSQDRSIMTYEQYF. The chain links TRBV3-1 to TRBJ2-7; D is undetermined. With 0 bases removed from V and 2 bases from J, the gap between germline ends came to 14 bases. The CDR3 is 16 residues long. Germline lookup yields CDR1 LGHDT and CDR2 YNNKEL (reference sequence).

This clone was picked up many times. An end of the junction does not agree with germline; a read error may underlie this. This chain joins TRBV7-7 and TRBJ2-3; D is uncertain. Germline V lookup: CDR1 SSHAT, CDR2 FNYEAQ (reference sequence). The length of the CDR3 is 13 residues. CDR3 in DNA: TGTGCTAGCAGCTTAGCAGGCTCAGATACGCAGTATTTT. Translation gives CASSLAGSDTQYF.